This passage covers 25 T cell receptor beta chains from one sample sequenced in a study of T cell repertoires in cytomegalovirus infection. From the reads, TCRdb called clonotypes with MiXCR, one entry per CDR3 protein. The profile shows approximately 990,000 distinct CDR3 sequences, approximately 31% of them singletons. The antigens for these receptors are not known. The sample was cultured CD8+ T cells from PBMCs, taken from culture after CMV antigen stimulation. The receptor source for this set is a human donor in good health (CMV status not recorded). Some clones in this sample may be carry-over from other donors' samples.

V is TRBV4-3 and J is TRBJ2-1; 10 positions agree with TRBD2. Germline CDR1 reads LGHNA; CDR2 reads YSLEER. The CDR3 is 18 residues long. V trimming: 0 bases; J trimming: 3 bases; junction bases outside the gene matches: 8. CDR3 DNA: TGCGCCAGCAGCCAAGATCTAGCGGGGGCGGCTTTCTACAATGAGCAGTTCTTC. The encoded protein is CASSQDLAGAAFYNEQFF.

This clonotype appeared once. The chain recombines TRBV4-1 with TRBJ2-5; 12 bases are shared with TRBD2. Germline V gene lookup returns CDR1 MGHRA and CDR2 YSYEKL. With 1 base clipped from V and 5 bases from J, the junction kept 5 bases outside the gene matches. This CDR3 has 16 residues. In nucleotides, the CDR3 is TGCGCCAGCAGCCAAGCCTATACTAGCGGGGGGGAGACCCAGTACTTC. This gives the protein CASSQAYTSGGETQYF.

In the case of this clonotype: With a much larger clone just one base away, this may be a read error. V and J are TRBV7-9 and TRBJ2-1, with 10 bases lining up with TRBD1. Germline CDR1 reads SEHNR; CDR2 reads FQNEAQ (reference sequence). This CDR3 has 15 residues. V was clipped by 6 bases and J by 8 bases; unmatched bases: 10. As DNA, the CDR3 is TGTGCCAGCAGTTACCCGGGACAGGGGACCTATGAGCAGTTCTTC. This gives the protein CASSYPGQGTYEQFF.

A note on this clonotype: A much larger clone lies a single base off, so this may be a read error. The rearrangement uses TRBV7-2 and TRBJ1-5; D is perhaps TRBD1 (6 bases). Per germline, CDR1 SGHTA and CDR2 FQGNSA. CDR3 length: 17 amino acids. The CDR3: CAISLVGTPINNQPQHF. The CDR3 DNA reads TGTGCCATCAGCTTAGTGGGGACACCGATTAACAATCAGCCCCAGCATTTT.

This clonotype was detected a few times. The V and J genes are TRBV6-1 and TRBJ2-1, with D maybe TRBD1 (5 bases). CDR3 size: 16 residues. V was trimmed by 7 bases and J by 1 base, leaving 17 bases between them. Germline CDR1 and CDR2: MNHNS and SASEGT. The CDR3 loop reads CASTPNWGDSYNEQFF. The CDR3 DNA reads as TGTGCCAGCACTCCAAACTGGGGCGATTCCTACAATGAGCAGTTCTTC.

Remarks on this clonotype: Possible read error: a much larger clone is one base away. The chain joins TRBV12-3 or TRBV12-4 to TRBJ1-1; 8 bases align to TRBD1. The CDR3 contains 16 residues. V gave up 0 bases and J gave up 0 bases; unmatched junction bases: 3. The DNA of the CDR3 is TGTGCCAGCAGTTTAGCGGGACAGGCATTGAACACTGAAGCTTTCTTT. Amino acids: CASSLAGQALNTEAFF.

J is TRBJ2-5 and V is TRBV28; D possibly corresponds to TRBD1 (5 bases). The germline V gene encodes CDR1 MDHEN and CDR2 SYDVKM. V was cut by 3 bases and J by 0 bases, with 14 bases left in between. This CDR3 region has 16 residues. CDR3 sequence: CASSFPSQEYQETQYF. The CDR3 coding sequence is TGTGCCAGCAGTTTCCCCTCACAGGAGTACCAAGAGACCCAGTACTTC.

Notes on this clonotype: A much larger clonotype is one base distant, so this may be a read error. In DNA form, the CDR3 reads TGTGTCAGCACCCGACGACTAGCGGGCTACAATGAGCAGTTCTTC. As protein: CVSTRRLAGYNEQFF. This rearrangement joins TRBV7-8 to TRBJ2-1; 10 nucleotides align to TRBD2. The germline V gene encodes CDR1 SGHVS and CDR2 FQNEAQ. The CDR3 sequence is 15 residues long.

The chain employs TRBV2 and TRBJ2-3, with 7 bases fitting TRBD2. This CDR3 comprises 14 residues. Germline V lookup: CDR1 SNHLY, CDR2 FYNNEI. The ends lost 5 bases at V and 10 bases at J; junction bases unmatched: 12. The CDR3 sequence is CASSPGAGPGSQYF. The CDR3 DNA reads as TGTGCCAGCAGTCCGGGAGCGGGGCCGGGGTCGCAGTATTTT.

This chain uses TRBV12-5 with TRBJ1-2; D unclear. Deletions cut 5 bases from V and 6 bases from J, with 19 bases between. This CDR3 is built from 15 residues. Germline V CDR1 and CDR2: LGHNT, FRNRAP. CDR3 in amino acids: CASGPTGVAYDGYTF. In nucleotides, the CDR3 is TGTGCTAGTGGTCCAACCGGGGTAGCTTATGATGGCTACACCTTC.

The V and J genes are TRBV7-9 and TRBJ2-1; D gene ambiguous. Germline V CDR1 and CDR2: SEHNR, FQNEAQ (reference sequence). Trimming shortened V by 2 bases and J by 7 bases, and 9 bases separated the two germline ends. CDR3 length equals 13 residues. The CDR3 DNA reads TGTGCCAGCAGCTTACGGATGACGAATGAGCAGTTCTTC. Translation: CASSLRMTNEQFF.

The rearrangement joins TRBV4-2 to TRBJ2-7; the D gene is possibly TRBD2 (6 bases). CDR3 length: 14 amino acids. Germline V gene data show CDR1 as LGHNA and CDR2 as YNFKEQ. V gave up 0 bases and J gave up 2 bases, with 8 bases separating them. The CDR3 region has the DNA TGTGCCAGCAGCCAAGATCGGGAGACCTACGAGCAGTACTTC. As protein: CASSQDRETYEQYF.

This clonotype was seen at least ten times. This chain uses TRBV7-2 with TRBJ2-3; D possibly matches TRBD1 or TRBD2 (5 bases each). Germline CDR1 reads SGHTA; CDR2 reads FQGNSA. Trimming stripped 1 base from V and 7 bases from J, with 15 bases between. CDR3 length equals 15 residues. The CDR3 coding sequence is TGTGCCAGCAGCTTAGGAGGGGCTCCGGGGAATACGCAGTATTTT. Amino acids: CASSLGGAPGNTQYF.

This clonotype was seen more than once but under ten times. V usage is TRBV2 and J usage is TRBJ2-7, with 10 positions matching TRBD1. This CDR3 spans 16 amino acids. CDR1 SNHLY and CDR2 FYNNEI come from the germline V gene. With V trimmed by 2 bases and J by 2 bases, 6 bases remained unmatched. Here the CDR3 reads CASSEIGQGDPYEQYF. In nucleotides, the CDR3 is TGTGCCAGCAGTGAAATTGGACAGGGGGACCCCTACGAGCAGTACTTC. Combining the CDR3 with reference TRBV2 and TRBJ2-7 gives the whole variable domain EPEVTQTPSHQVTQMGQEVILRCVPISNHLYFYWYRQILGQKVEFLVSFYNNEISEKSEIFDDQFSVERPDGSNFTLKIRSTKLEDSAMYFCASSEIGQGDPYEQYFGPGTRLTVT.

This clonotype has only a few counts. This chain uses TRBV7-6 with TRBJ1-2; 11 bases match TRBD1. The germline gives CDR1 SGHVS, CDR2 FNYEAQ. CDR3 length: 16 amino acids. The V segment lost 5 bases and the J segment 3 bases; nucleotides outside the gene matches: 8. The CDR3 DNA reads TGTGCCAGCAGCCTCATGCCGGGACAGGGGGACTATGGCTACACCTTC. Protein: CASSLMPGQGDYGYTF.

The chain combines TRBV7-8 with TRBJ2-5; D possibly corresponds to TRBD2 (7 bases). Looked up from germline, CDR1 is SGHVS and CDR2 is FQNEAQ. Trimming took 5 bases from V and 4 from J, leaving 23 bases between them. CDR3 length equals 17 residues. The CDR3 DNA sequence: TGTGCCAGCAGCCCCAGGGTGGGGGGGGGCGGGAGAGAGACCCAGTACTTC. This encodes CASSPRVGGGGRETQYF.

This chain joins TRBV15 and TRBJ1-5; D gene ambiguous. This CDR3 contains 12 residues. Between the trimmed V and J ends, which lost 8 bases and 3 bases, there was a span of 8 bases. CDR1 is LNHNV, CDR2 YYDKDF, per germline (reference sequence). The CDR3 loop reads CATSSFNQPQHF. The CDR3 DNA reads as TGTGCCACCTCCAGCTTCAATCAGCCCCAGCATTTT.

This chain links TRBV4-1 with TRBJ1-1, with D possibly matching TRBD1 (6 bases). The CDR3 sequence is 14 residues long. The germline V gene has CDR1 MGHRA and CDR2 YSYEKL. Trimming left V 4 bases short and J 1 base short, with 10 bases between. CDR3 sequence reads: CASSREGENTEAFF. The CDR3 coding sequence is TGCGCCAGCAGCCGGGAGGGGGAGAACACTGAAGCTTTCTTT.

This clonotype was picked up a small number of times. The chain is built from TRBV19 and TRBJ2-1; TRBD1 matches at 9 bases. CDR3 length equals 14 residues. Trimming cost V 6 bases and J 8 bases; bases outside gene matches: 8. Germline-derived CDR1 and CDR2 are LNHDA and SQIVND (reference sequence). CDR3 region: CASSWGTGWDEQFF. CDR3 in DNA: TGTGCCAGTAGCTGGGGGACAGGGTGGGATGAGCAGTTCTTC.

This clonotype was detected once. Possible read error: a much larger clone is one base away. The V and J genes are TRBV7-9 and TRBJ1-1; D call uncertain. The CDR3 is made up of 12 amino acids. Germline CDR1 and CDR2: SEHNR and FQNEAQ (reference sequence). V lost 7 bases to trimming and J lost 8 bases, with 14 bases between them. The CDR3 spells CASNESYLEAFF. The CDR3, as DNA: TGTGCCAGCAACGAGAGTTACCTAGAAGCTTTCTTT.

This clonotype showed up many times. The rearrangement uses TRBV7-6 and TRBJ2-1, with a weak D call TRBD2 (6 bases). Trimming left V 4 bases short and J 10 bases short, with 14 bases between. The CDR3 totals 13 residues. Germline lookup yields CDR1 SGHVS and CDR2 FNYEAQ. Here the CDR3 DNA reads TGTGCCAGCAGCTCGGGGGAGCGGAGGGAGCAGTTCTTC. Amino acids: CASSSGERREQFF.

The CDR3 region has the DNA TGCGCCAGCAGCCATTTCCTTGGGGATGAGCAGTTCTTC. Its protein product is CASSHFLGDEQFF. The chain employs TRBV4-1 and TRBJ2-1; D gene uncertain. Trimming pared 3 bases from V and 8 bases from J, leaving 11 bases between. CDR3 length: 13 residues. Germline V CDR1 and CDR2: MGHRA, YSYEKL.

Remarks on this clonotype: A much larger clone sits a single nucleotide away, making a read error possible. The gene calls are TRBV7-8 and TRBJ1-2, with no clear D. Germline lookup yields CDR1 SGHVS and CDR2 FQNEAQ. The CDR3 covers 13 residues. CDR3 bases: TGTGTCAGCAGCTTAGTCTCGAAAAGTGGCTACACCTTC. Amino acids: CVSSLVSKSGYTF.

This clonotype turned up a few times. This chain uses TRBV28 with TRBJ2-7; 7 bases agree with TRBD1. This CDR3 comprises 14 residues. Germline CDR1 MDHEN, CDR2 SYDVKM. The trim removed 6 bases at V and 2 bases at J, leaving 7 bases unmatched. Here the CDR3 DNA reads TGTGCCAGCAGAAACTCCGGGACAGCCTACGAGCAGTACGTC. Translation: CASRNSGTAYEQYV.

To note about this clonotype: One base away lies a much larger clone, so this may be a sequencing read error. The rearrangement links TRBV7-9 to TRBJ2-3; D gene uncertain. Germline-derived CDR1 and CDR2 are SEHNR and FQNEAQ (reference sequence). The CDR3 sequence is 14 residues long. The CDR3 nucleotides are TGTGCCAACAGCCTCGAAACACACACAGATACGCAGTATTTT. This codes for CANSLETHTDTQYF. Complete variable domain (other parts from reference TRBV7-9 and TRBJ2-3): DTGVSQNPRHKITKRGQNVTFRCDPISEHNRLYWYRQTLGQGPEFLTYFQNEAQLEKSRLLSDRFSAERPKGSFSTLEIQRTEQGDSAMYLCANSLETHTDTQYFGPGTRLTVL.